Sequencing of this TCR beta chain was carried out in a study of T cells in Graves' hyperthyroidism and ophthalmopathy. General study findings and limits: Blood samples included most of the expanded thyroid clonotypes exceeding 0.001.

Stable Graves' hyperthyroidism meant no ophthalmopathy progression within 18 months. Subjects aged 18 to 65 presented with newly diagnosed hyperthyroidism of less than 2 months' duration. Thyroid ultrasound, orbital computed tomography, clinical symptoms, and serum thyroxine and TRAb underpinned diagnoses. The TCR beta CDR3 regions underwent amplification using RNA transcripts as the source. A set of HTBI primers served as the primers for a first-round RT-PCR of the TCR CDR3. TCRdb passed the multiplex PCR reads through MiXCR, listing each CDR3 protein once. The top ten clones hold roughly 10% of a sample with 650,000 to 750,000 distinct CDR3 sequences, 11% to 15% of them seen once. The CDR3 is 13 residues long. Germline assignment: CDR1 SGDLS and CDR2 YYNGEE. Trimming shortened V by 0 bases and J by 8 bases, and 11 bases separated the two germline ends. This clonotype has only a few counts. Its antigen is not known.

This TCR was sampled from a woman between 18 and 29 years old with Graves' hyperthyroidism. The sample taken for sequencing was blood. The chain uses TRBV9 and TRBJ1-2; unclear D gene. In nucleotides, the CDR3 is TGTGCCAGCAGCGTAGCCGGCACGCGGGGCTACACCTTC. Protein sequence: CASSVAGTRGYTF. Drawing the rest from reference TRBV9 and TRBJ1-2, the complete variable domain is DSGVTQTPKHLITATGQRVTLRCSPRSGDLSVYWYQQSLDQGLQFLIQYYNGEERAKGNILERFSAQQFPDLHSELNLSSLELGDSALYFCASSVAGTRGYTFGSGTRLTVV.